These 26 T cell receptor beta chains were all obtained from the same sample, sequenced in a study of cytomegalovirus exposure and HLA in healthy donors. PCR amplification relied on 60 Vbeta primers (plus 13 Jbeta primers). Assay: immunoSEQ multiplex PCR; the TCRdb copy retains only in-frame clones and omits some. Of about 130,000 clones listed, 70% to 80% were seen once; the top ten hold around 1.8%. Sequencing used PBMCs. These receptors were collected from a woman between 50 and 59 years old in good health and CMV-seronegative.

DNA of the CDR3: TGTGCCTGGAGTGACTTACAGGGTAACGGAGAAAAACTGTTTTTT. Its protein product is CAWSDLQGNGEKLFF. The chain couples TRBV30 to TRBJ1-4, with D possibly being TRBD1 (6 bases). CDR3 length: 15 residues. V was pared by 1 base and J by 8 bases, with 17 bases between. The germline V gene has CDR1 GTSNPN and CDR2 SVGIG (reference sequence).

This clone was recorded only once. The chain recombines TRBV29-1 with TRBJ1-4; D gene uncertain. The CDR3 runs 12 residues. The germline V and J ends were trimmed by 4 bases and 1 base, with 4 bases remaining between them. Germline V CDR1 and CDR2: SQVTM, ANQGSEA. CDR3 nucleotide sequence: TGCAGCGTTGGGCTAACTAATGAAAAACTGTTTTTT. Translation: CSVGLTNEKLFF.

V gene TRBV12-5 combines with J gene TRBJ1-2; 9 nucleotides agree with TRBD1. V was clipped by 5 bases and J by 4 bases; unmatched bases: 5. Germline V CDR1 and CDR2: LGHNT, FRNRAP. The CDR3 covers 14 residues. CDR3 amino acids: CASGPPGQGYGYTF. CDR3 nucleotides: TGTGCTAGTGGTCCTCCGGGACAGGGCTATGGCTACACCTTC.

This chain connects TRBV19 to TRBJ1-1, with 12 bases aligning to TRBD1. CDR1 and CDR2 from the germline V gene are LNHDA and SQIVND (reference sequence). J lost 3 bases, V lost 9 bases, and 2 bases had no gene match. This CDR3 has 13 amino acids. CDR3 amino acids: CASGDRGHTEAFF. Written as DNA, the CDR3 is TGTGCCAGCGGGGACAGGGGGCACACTGAAGCTTTCTTT.

J is TRBJ1-4 and V is TRBV30; D is unresolved. The ends were cut back, 1 base at V and 6 bases at J, with 6 bases in the middle. The CDR3 totals 12 residues. Germline V gives CDR1 GTSNPN, CDR2 SVGIG (reference sequence). The CDR3 is CAWSEIDEKLFF. DNA of the CDR3: TGTGCCTGGAGTGAAATAGATGAAAAACTGTTTTTT.

The V call is TRBV27, the J call TRBJ2-3; D is ambiguous. V shed 2 bases and J shed 6 bases, with 12 bases lying between them. The germline V gene has CDR1 MNHEY and CDR2 SMNVEV (reference sequence). This CDR3 has 14 amino acids. The CDR3 region has the DNA TGTGCCAGCAGTTTACTACGAGCCGCGGATACGCAGTATTTT. It yields the protein CASSLLRAADTQYF.

V gene TRBV10-3 combines with J gene TRBJ1-1; TRBD1 might be the D (5 bases). V was pared by 6 bases and J by 3 bases, with 11 bases between. This CDR3 is built from 13 residues. CDR1 ENHRY and CDR2 SYGVKD come from the germline V gene. The CDR3 DNA reads TGTGCCATCAGAAGAGACAGTGACACTGAAGCTTTCTTT. Translated: CAIRRDSDTEAFF.

The gene calls are TRBV10-1 and TRBJ1-4; possible D gene TRBD1, 5 bases. This CDR3 has 13 residues. The V gene's germline CDR1 is WNHNN and CDR2 SYGVQD (reference sequence). Trimming took off 8 bases at V and 12 bases at J, with 19 bases between the two ends. CDR3 sequence: CASYQCGDRELFF. The CDR3 nucleotides are TGCGCCAGCTACCAGTGCGGGGACCGGGAACTGTTTTTT.

This chain links TRBV27 with TRBJ2-7, with 10 bases identical to TRBD1. V lost 8 bases to trimming and J lost 4 bases; unmatched junction nucleotides: 8. Germline V gene sequence: CDR1 MNHEY, CDR2 SMNVEV (reference sequence). The CDR3 sequence is 14 residues long. CDR3 protein: CASRRGTGAYEQYV. The CDR3 DNA reads TGTGCCAGCCGCCGGGGGACAGGGGCTTACGAGCAGTACGTC.

This clone turned up a few times. The chain carries TRBV15 and TRBJ1-1; 7 bases align to TRBD1. Germline assignment: CDR1 LNHNV and CDR2 YYDKDF (reference sequence). The CDR3 has 13 amino acids. Germline trimming cut 9 bases from V and 1 base from J; bases unmatched to any gene: 5. CDR3 sequence reads: CATGTVSNTEAFF. In DNA form, the CDR3 reads TGTGCCACAGGGACAGTTTCGAACACTGAAGCTTTCTTT.

The gene calls are TRBV19 and TRBJ1-5, with a possible D match to TRBD1 (5 bases). V shed 6 bases and J shed 2 bases, with 14 bases lying between them. The CDR3 runs 15 residues. Per the germline V gene, CDR1 is LNHDA and CDR2 is SQIVND (reference sequence). This CDR3 reads CASSNAIQGNQPQHF. The DNA for the CDR3 is TGTGCCAGTAGCAACGCGATACAGGGCAATCAGCCCCAGCATTTT.

CDR3 sequence (DNA): TGTGCCAGCAGCTTAGACTCTACGAGGCAGTACGTC. Translating it yields CASSLDSTRQYV. The chain employs TRBV7-9 and TRBJ2-7; D ambiguous. The CDR3 has 12 amino acids. The germline CDR1 and CDR2 sequences are SEHNR and FQNEAQ (reference sequence). Deletions cut 1 base from V and 9 bases from J, with 10 bases between.

In this sample, this clone turned up a few times. The chain uses TRBV29-1 and TRBJ1-1, with 12 bases matching TRBD1. Unmatched junction bases numbered 12, after V lost 2 bases and J lost 5 bases. Looked up from germline, CDR1 is SQVTM and CDR2 is ANQGSEA. The CDR3 is made up of 17 amino acids. The CDR3 DNA follows: TGCAGCGTTGAAAGGCACCCGGGGACAGGGGGCCGGACTGAAGCTTTCTTT. Protein sequence: CSVERHPGTGGRTEAFF.

V usage is TRBV10-3 and J usage is TRBJ1-2; TRBD1 matches 9 bases. CDR3 length: 14 residues. The junction had 9 bases not matched to a gene; V was cut back by 5 bases and J by 8 bases. CDR1 and CDR2 from the germline V gene are ENHRY and SYGVKD. The CDR3 reads CAISTGTGREGYTF. In DNA, the CDR3 is TGTGCCATCAGTACGGGGACAGGGCGTGAAGGCTACACCTTC.

CDR3 coding DNA: TGTGCCAGCTCAAGTAGAGAGGACAGAAACATTCAGTACTTC. The encoded protein is CASSSREDRNIQYF. The gene calls are TRBV18 and TRBJ2-4; possibly TRBD1 for D (6 bases). CDR3 length: 14 residues. With 5 bases removed from V and 6 bases from J, the gap between germline ends came to 14 bases. CDR1 KGHSH and CDR2 LQKENI come from the germline V gene.

The V call is TRBV5-6, the J call TRBJ1-1, with a possible D match to TRBD1 (5 bases). CDR3 length: 14 amino acids. Per the germline V gene, CDR1 is SGHDT and CDR2 is YYEEEE. The V and J ends lost 2 bases and 6 bases respectively, with 14 bases between them. CDR3 residues: CASSFPGRAAEAFF. In DNA, the CDR3 is TGTGCCAGCAGCTTTCCGGGCAGGGCGGCTGAAGCTTTCTTT.

The chain links TRBV2 to TRBJ1-2, with D possibly TRBD1 on 6 matching bases. The germline gives CDR1 SNHLY, CDR2 FYNNEI. CDR3 length: 15 residues. The ends were cut back, 6 bases at V and 2 bases at J, with 16 bases in the middle. For the CDR3, the DNA is TGTGCCAGCAGGGACGCCTCTGGACAGAACTATGGCTACACCTTC. This sequence encodes CASRDASGQNYGYTF.

The chain links TRBV30 to TRBJ1-4; TRBD1 is a possible D gene (5 bases). The V gene lost 0 bases and the J gene lost 8 bases, with 16 bases spanning the gap. Germline assignment: CDR1 GTSNPN and CDR2 SVGIG (reference sequence). The CDR3 covers 15 residues. This CDR3 reads CAWSVRAGRAEKLFF. CDR3 coding DNA: TGTGCCTGGAGTGTAAGAGCAGGCAGGGCGGAAAAACTGTTTTTT.

This chain links TRBV30 with TRBJ2-3; unclear D gene. There are 12 residues in the CDR3. Germline V gives CDR1 GTSNPN, CDR2 SVGIG (reference sequence). V lost 3 bases to trimming and J lost 8 bases, with 12 bases between them. The CDR3: CAWRAPGGTQYF. The CDR3 DNA sequence: TGTGCCTGGAGAGCCCCTGGTGGTACGCAGTATTTT.

This clone was detected only a few times. CDR3 region: CASSGDRGSSGELFF. The CDR3 DNA reads TGTGCCAGCAGTGGAGACAGGGGGTCATCCGGGGAGCTGTTTTTT. This sequence joins TRBV2 and TRBJ2-2; 9 positions match TRBD1. There are 15 residues in the CDR3. V shed 4 bases, J shed 6 bases, and the junction held 6 bases outside the gene matches. Germline lookup yields CDR1 SNHLY and CDR2 FYNNEI. Looking up the rest from reference TRBV2 and TRBJ2-2 gives the full variable domain: EPEVTQTPSHQVTQMGQEVILRCVPISNHLYFYWYRQILGQKVEFLVSFYNNEISEKSEIFDDQFSVERPDGSNFTLKIRSTKLEDSAMYFCASSGDRGSSGELFFGEGSRLTVL.

The chain uses TRBV5-1 and TRBJ2-5, with a tentative D call TRBD2 (6 bases). The CDR3 has 15 amino acids. CDR1 and CDR2 from the germline V gene are SGHRS and YFSETQ. Trimming removed 6 bases from V and 1 base from J, with 16 bases in between. CDR3 bases: TGCGCCAGCACCCGAAGCGGGCCGATCCAAGAGACCCAGTACTTC. Translation: CASTRSGPIQETQYF.

This rearrangement joins TRBV6-5 to TRBJ1-1; 8 nucleotides align to TRBD1. With 10 bases clipped from V and 2 bases from J, the junction kept 6 bases outside the gene matches. This CDR3 is built from 13 residues. Germline CDR1 is MNHEY and CDR2 is SVGAGI. CDR3 sequence reads: CATRGTGNTEAFF. In nucleotides, the CDR3 is TGTGCCACCCGGGGGACAGGAAACACTGAAGCTTTCTTT.

The chain carries TRBV30 and TRBJ2-7; 9 bases line up with TRBD1. The CDR3 spans 14 residues. V gave up 4 bases and J gave up 5 bases; unmatched junction bases: 9. Germline loops: CDR1 GTSNPN, CDR2 SVGIG (reference sequence). CDR3 in DNA: TGTGCCTGGAAGAGGGGACAGGGAGGCGACGAGCAGTACGTC. It encodes CAWKRGQGGDEQYV.

The chain couples TRBV4-1 to TRBJ2-1; D might be TRBD2 (5 bases). The germline V gene encodes CDR1 MGHRA and CDR2 YSYEKL. The CDR3 is 14 amino acids. V was shortened by 0 bases and J by 6 bases, with 9 bases between the two germline ends. CDR3 nucleotides: TGCGCCAGCAGCCAAGATCCGGGGAGCAATGAGCAGTTCTTC. Its protein product is CASSQDPGSNEQFF.

The chain carries TRBV9 and TRBJ1-2; no clear D. There are 14 residues in the CDR3. CDR1 and CDR2 (germline): SGDLS, YYNGEE. V lost 0 bases and J 8 bases, leaving 14 bases between the germline ends. CDR3 DNA: TGTGCCAGCAGCGTAGGACTCAGTGAGTACGGCTACACCTTC. It specifies CASSVGLSEYGYTF.

The rearrangement joins TRBV30 to TRBJ1-3, with D uncertain. The germline V gene encodes CDR1 GTSNPN and CDR2 SVGIG (reference sequence). V was shortened by 0 bases and J by 2 bases, with 5 bases between the two germline ends. The CDR3 totals 13 residues. CDR3 amino acids: CAWSVAPGNTIYF. In DNA form, the CDR3 reads TGTGCCTGGAGTGTGGCCCCTGGAAACACCATATATTTT. Full variable domain (outside the CDR3, taken from reference TRBV30 and TRBJ1-3): SQTIHQWPATLVQPVGSPLSLECTVEGTSNPNLYWYRQAAGRGLQLLFYSVGIGQISSEVPQNLSASRPQDRQFILSSKKLLLSDSGFYLCAWSVAPGNTIYFGEGSWLTVV.